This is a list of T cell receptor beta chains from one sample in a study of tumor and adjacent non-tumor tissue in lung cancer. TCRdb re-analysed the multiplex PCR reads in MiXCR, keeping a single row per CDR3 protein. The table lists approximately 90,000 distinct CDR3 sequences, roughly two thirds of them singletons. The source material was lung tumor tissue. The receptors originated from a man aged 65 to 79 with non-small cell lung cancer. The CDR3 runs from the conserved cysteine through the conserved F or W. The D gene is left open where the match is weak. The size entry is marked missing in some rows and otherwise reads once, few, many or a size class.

TGCAGTGCTACGGGACTTAGCGCGGGGAATCAGCCCCAGCATTTT	CSATGLSAGNQPQHF	TRBV20-1	TRBJ1-5	few	NA
TGTAGCGTTACCGAGTCGGCTGAACCGGGGTCCCAGCATTTT	CSVTESAEPGSQHF	TRBV29-1	TRBJ1-5	NA	NA
TGTACCAGCGGTGTGAGAGGTTTAGCGGGAGGAGATTCTGAGCAGTTCTTC	CTSGVRGLAGGDSEQFF	TRBV6-1	TRBJ2-1	NA	TRBD2
TGTGACAGCAATTCAGAGCCTGCTAGATCTGGGGCCAACGTCCTGACTTTC	CDSNSEPARSGANVLTF	TRBV6-5	TRBJ2-6	NA	NA
TGTGCCAGCAGCGGTTGGTGGGGGGCTAGCCAGTCCCAGCATTTT	CASSGWWGASQSQHF	TRBV11-2	TRBJ1-5	NA	NA
TGTGCCAGCAGTTTACGAGGCAGCCCTAACATTCAGTACTTC	CASSLRGSPNIQYF	TRBV12-3/TRBV12-4	TRBJ2-4	NA	NA
TGCAGTGCTAGCTTCAGGGAGCCCGACCACTACAATGAGCAGTTCTTC	CSASFREPDHYNEQFF	TRBV20-1	TRBJ2-1	few	NA
TGTGCCAGTACTGCTCGGGGACTAGCCTCAGGTACGCAATATTTT	CASTARGLASGTQYF	TRBV6-1	TRBJ2-3	NA	TRBD2
TGTGCCAGCAGTTTACGAGGGTCGAACACCGGGGAGCTGTTTTTT	CASSLRGSNTGELFF	TRBV28	TRBJ2-2	NA	NA
TGTGTCAGCCAGCACGGGCGGGGGGGATTTGAGACCCAGTACTTC	CVSQHGRGGFETQYF	TRBV11-2	TRBJ2-5	NA	TRBD2
TGTGCCAGCAGTATAGGCGGGGCCTCCTACGAGCAGTACTTC	CASSIGGASYEQYF	TRBV6-1	TRBJ2-7	many	NA
TGCTTCAGCAGCCAAGTCGGACTAGCGGGGGCCGACACCGGGGAGCTGTTTTTT	CFSSQVGLAGADTGELFF	TRBV4-1	TRBJ2-2	NA	TRBD2
TGTGCTAGCAGCCGACGGGACAGGAGGGCCTACGAGCAGTACTTC	CASSRRDRRAYEQYF	TRBV5-4	TRBJ2-7	NA	TRBD1
TGTGCCAGCAGTTTTGGGCCTTCAAGCTCCTACAATGAGCAGTTCTTC	CASSFGPSSSYNEQFF	TRBV12-3/TRBV12-4	TRBJ2-1	NA	NA
TGTGCCAGCAGCCTAGACAGGGCTACCGGGGAGCTGTTTTTT	CASSLDRATGELFF	TRBV7-3	TRBJ2-2	NA	TRBD1
TGTGCGAGTAGTATCAGGGGATTTCGAGAAAAACTGTTTTTT	CASSIRGFREKLFF	TRBV19	TRBJ1-4	NA	NA
TGCAGCGTCGGGGGGGCGGAGAACACTGAAGCTTTCTTT	CSVGGAENTEAFF	TRBV29-1	TRBJ1-1	NA	NA
TGTACCAGCAGCTTAGGGAAGGACGGTACCTACAATGAGCAGTTCTTC	CTSSLGKDGTYNEQFF	TRBV11-2	TRBJ2-1	once	NA
TGTGCCAACAGGACCAATAGCAATCAGCCCCAGCATTTT	CANRTNSNQPQHF	TRBV6-5	TRBJ1-5	NA	NA
TGTGCCAGCAGTCGAGGGACTAGCGGGACGACAGATACGCAGTATTTT	CASSRGTSGTTDTQYF	TRBV7-9	TRBJ2-3	NA	TRBD2